Shown below are 10 T cell receptor beta chains from a single sample sequenced in a study of cytomegalovirus exposure and HLA in healthy donors. 60 Vbeta and 13 Jbeta primers were used in PCR. The repertoire was sequenced with immunoSEQ multiplex PCR; TCRdb's copy has only in-frame clones and lacks some. The sample includes some 150,000 clones, around 64% of them seen just once. Specimen: PBMCs. Source of these receptors: a woman under 40 in good health and CMV-seronegative.

The chain carries TRBV9 and TRBJ1-6, with D maybe TRBD1 (5 bases). Trimming took off 4 bases at V and 7 bases at J, with 18 bases between the two ends. From germline, CDR1 is SGDLS and CDR2 YYNGEE. This CDR3 region has 16 residues. This CDR3 is CASSPRGDPGNSPLHF. The CDR3 DNA is TGTGCCAGCAGCCCCCGCGGGGACCCGGGGAATTCACCCCTCCACTTT. The whole variable domain, remainder taken from reference TRBV9 and TRBJ1-6, is DSGVTQTPKHLITATGQRVTLRCSPRSGDLSVYWYQQSLDQGLQFLIQYYNGEERAKGNILERFSAQQFPDLHSELNLSSLELGDSALYFCASSPRGDPGNSPLHFGNGTRLTVT.

This chain links TRBV16 with TRBJ1-1; TRBD1 matches at 9 bases. The CDR3 is 15 amino acids. Germline V gene lookup returns CDR1 KGHSY and CDR2 FQNENV. The V and J ends lost 4 bases and 4 bases, in that order; junction bases with no gene match: 7. In nucleotides, the CDR3 is TGTGCCAGCAGCCCCACAGGGGGCGGGAGCACTGAAGCTTTCTTT. Amino acid sequence: CASSPTGGGSTEAFF.

The genes are TRBV2 and TRBJ2-1, with TRBD1 identical over 9 bases. The CDR3 is made up of 14 amino acids. J was trimmed by 4 bases and V by 4 bases; bases with no gene match: 2. Germline loops: CDR1 SNHLY, CDR2 FYNNEI. The CDR3 sequence: CASSGDREYNEQFF. CDR3 bases: TGTGCCAGCAGTGGGGACAGGGAATACAATGAGCAGTTCTTC.

This chain joins TRBV30 and TRBJ1-6, with 7 bases that match TRBD1. V trimming: 1 base; J trimming: 2 bases; junction bases outside the gene matches: 8. CDR1 and CDR2 (germline): GTSNPN, SVGIG (reference sequence). This CDR3 is built from 17 residues. CDR3 sequence: CAWSGDRYFPYNSPLHF. CDR3 nucleotides: TGTGCCTGGAGTGGGGACAGATATTTCCCCTATAATTCACCCCTCCACTTT.

This chain uses TRBV7-9 with TRBJ1-4; D is unresolved. V was trimmed by 1 base and J by 5 bases, leaving 5 bases between them. CDR1 is SEHNR, CDR2 FQNEAQ, per germline (reference sequence). CDR3 length: 13 amino acids. The CDR3 loop is CASSLGRNEKLFF. CDR3 sequence (DNA): TGTGCCAGCAGCTTAGGTAGAAATGAAAAACTGTTTTTT.

J is TRBJ2-5 and V is TRBV19; D remains ambiguous. The V gene's germline CDR1 is LNHDA and CDR2 SQIVND (reference sequence). There are 12 residues in the CDR3. Trimming pared 4 bases from V and 1 base from J, leaving 4 bases between. CDR3 DNA sequence: TGTGCCAGTAGTAGCGTCCAAGAGACCCAGTACTTC. It is translated as CASSSVQETQYF.

Concerning this clone itself: One end of the junction is discordant with germline, which a read error may explain. This chain connects TRBV7-6 to TRBJ1-5; no reliable D call. Germline lookup yields CDR1 SGHVS and CDR2 FNYEAQ. The CDR3 is 13 amino acids. CDR3 coding DNA: TGTGCCAGCAGTTTAGCCAGTAAGCAGCCCCAGCATTTT. This gives the protein CASSLASKQPQHF.

The J gene is TRBJ1-2, the V gene TRBV7-2, with D uncertain. Germline V gene data show CDR1 as SGHTA and CDR2 as FQGNSA. This CDR3 has 13 residues. Trimming shortened V by 4 bases and J by 4 bases, and 10 bases separated the two germline ends. CDR3 region: CASSSNSGYGYTF. CDR3 coding DNA: TGTGCCAGCAGCTCTAATAGCGGCTATGGCTACACCTTC.

The chain has TRBV28 and TRBJ1-4; weak D call: TRBD1 (6 bases). V lost 5 bases, J lost 4 bases, and 11 bases lay in between. The germline V gene has CDR1 MDHEN and CDR2 SYDVKM. The CDR3 is made up of 14 amino acids. CDR3 amino acids: CASSPRQDNEKLFF. DNA for the CDR3: TGTGCCAGCAGTCCGCGACAGGATAATGAAAAACTGTTTTTT.

This chain connects TRBV6-1 to TRBJ1-1; unclear D gene. Per the germline V gene, CDR1 is MNHNS and CDR2 is SASEGT. V was cut by 8 bases and J by 0 bases, with 10 bases left in between. CDR3 size: 13 residues. This chain's CDR3 is CASQNPVNTEAFF. CDR3 in DNA: TGTGCCAGCCAGAATCCAGTGAACACTGAAGCTTTCTTT.